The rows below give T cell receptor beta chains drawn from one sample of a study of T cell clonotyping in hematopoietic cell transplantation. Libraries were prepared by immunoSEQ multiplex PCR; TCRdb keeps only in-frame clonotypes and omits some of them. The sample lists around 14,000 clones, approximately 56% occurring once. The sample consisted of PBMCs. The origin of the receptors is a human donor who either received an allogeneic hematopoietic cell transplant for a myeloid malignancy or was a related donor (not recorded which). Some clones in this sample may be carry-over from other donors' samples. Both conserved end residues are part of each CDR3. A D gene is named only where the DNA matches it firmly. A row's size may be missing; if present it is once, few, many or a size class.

cdr3_aa: CASSLSSRSYEQYF
cdr3_nt: TGTGCCAGCAGTTTATCGTCCAGATCCTACGAGCAGTACTTC
j_call: TRBJ2-7
clone_size: medium-sized
d_call: .
v_call: TRBV27

cdr3_aa: CAWSRVKGTAGELFF
cdr3_nt: TGTGCCTGGAGTCGTGTGAAGGGGACGGCCGGGGAGCTGTTTTTT
j_call: TRBJ2-2
clone_size: .
d_call: .
v_call: TRBV30

cdr3_aa: CASSYLDVNTEAFF
cdr3_nt: TGTGCCAGCAGTTACCTCGACGTGAACACTGAAGCTTTCTTT
j_call: TRBJ1-1
clone_size: few
d_call: .
v_call: TRBV6-5

cdr3_aa: CASSAPGQGNSPLHF
cdr3_nt: TGTGCCAGCAGTGCCCCGGGACAGGGTAATTCACCCCTCCACTTT
j_call: TRBJ1-6
clone_size: .
d_call: TRBD1
v_call: TRBV28

cdr3_aa: CASGGLSPYEQYF
cdr3_nt: TGTGCCAGCGGCGGACTATCCCCCTACGAGCAGTACTTC
j_call: TRBJ2-7
clone_size: .
d_call: .
v_call: TRBV5-4

cdr3_aa: CASSATHTVGYGYTF
cdr3_nt: TGTGCCAGCAGCGCGACCCACACCGTCGGGTATGGCTACACCTTC
j_call: TRBJ1-2
clone_size: .
d_call: .
v_call: TRBV13

cdr3_aa: CASSQGGLAEETQYF
cdr3_nt: TGTGCCAGCAGCCAAGGAGGACTAGCGGAAGAGACCCAGTACTTC
j_call: TRBJ2-5
clone_size: .
d_call: TRBD2
v_call: TRBV4-2

cdr3_aa: CAWSRQIYEQYF
cdr3_nt: TGTGCCTGGAGCAGGCAGATTTACGAGCAGTACTTC
j_call: TRBJ2-7
clone_size: .
d_call: .
v_call: TRBV30

cdr3_aa: CASSQASNREGNEKLFF
cdr3_nt: TGCGCCAGCAGCCAAGCCTCGAACAGGGAGGGAAATGAAAAACTGTTTTTT
j_call: TRBJ1-4
clone_size: .
d_call: .
v_call: TRBV4-1

cdr3_aa: CASSSPSGSVSTDTQYF
cdr3_nt: TGTGCCAGCAGCTCGCCAAGCGGGAGTGTGAGCACAGATACGCAGTATTTT
j_call: TRBJ2-3
clone_size: .
d_call: TRBD2
v_call: TRBV5-4

cdr3_aa: CAGEGGYNSPLHF
cdr3_nt: TGTGCCGGCGAGGGGGGATATAATTCACCCCTCCACTTT
j_call: TRBJ1-6
clone_size: .
d_call: .
v_call: TRBV2

cdr3_aa: CASSVREADNSPLHF
cdr3_nt: TGTGCCAGCAGCGTTCGTGAGGCGGATAATTCACCCCTCCACTTT
j_call: TRBJ1-6
clone_size: .
d_call: .
v_call: TRBV9

cdr3_aa: CAWSVPVGSGYTF
cdr3_nt: TGTGCCTGGAGTGTACCCGTAGGTTCTGGCTACACCTTC
j_call: TRBJ1-2
clone_size: .
d_call: .
v_call: TRBV30

cdr3_aa: CASSPGPRNEQFF
cdr3_nt: TGTGCCAGCAGCCCCGGGCCGCGGAATGAGCAGTTCTTC
j_call: TRBJ2-1
clone_size: .
d_call: .
v_call: TRBV6-5

cdr3_aa: CASSYSGGDTEAFF
cdr3_nt: TGTGCCAGCAGTTACTCGGGAGGCGACACTGAAGCTTTCTTT
j_call: TRBJ1-1
clone_size: .
d_call: .
v_call: TRBV6-5

cdr3_aa: CASSYSWGTGSPLHF
cdr3_nt: TGTGCCAGCAGTTACTCCTGGGGGACTGGTTCACCCCTCCACTTT
j_call: TRBJ1-6
clone_size: few
d_call: .
v_call: TRBV6-5

cdr3_aa: CASSGTSGQETQYF
cdr3_nt: TGTGCCAGCAGCGGTACTAGCGGCCAAGAGACCCAGTACTTC
j_call: TRBJ2-5
clone_size: once
d_call: TRBD2
v_call: TRBV7-8

cdr3_aa: CASSFQETQYF
cdr3_nt: TGTGCCAGCAGCTTCCAAGAGACCCAGTACTTC
j_call: TRBJ2-5
clone_size: .
d_call: .
v_call: TRBV5-4

cdr3_aa: CASKGQGLTEAFF
cdr3_nt: TGTGCCAGTAAGGGACAGGGACTCACTGAAGCTTTCTTT
j_call: TRBJ1-1
clone_size: .
d_call: TRBD1
v_call: TRBV19

cdr3_aa: CASSYDSYEQYF
cdr3_nt: TGTGCCAGCAGCTACGACAGTTACGAGCAGTACTTC
j_call: TRBJ2-7
clone_size: .
d_call: .
v_call: TRBV5-6

cdr3_aa: CASSQGTTEAFF
cdr3_nt: TGCGCCAGCAGCCAGGGTACCACTGAAGCTTTCTTT
j_call: TRBJ1-1
clone_size: .
d_call: .
v_call: TRBV4-1

cdr3_aa: CAWRKGIPGELFF
cdr3_nt: TGTGCCTGGAGAAAGGGGATCCCCGGGGAGCTGTTTTTT
j_call: TRBJ2-2
clone_size: .
d_call: .
v_call: TRBV30

cdr3_aa: CAWSATQGSSTDTQYF
cdr3_nt: TGTGCCTGGAGTGCTACACAGGGTTCAAGCACAGATACGCAGTATTTT
j_call: TRBJ2-3
clone_size: .
d_call: .
v_call: TRBV30

cdr3_aa: CASSTDGTSYEQYF
cdr3_nt: TGTGCCAGCAGTACGGACGGGACCTCCTACGAGCAGTACTTC
j_call: TRBJ2-7
clone_size: .
d_call: .
v_call: TRBV28

cdr3_aa: CSLSTREGYTF
cdr3_nt: TGCAGTTTAAGCACCAGGGAAGGCTACACCTTC
j_call: TRBJ1-2
clone_size: .
d_call: .
v_call: TRBV20-1

cdr3_aa: CASIPLWGLTPSGANVLTF
cdr3_nt: TGCGCCAGCATCCCCCTCTGGGGACTAACTCCCTCTGGGGCCAACGTCCTGACTTTC
j_call: TRBJ2-6
clone_size: once
d_call: TRBD2
v_call: TRBV23-1

cdr3_aa: CSVVGTASSTDTQYF
cdr3_nt: TGCAGCGTTGTAGGGACGGCCTCCAGCACAGATACGCAGTATTTT
j_call: TRBJ2-3
clone_size: .
d_call: .
v_call: TRBV29-1

cdr3_aa: CASSLFPGTAFLYEQYF
cdr3_nt: TGTGCCAGCAGCTTGTTTCCCGGGACAGCTTTTCTCTACGAGCAGTACTTC
j_call: TRBJ2-7
clone_size: .
d_call: TRBD1
v_call: TRBV5-6

cdr3_aa: CASSPGTGNSPLHF
cdr3_nt: TGTGCCAGCAGTCCCGGGACAGGCAATTCACCCCTCCACTTT
j_call: TRBJ1-6
clone_size: .
d_call: TRBD1
v_call: TRBV28

cdr3_aa: CASSPGAGTDTQYF
cdr3_nt: TGTGCCAGCAGCCCGGGGGCAGGGACAGATACGCAGTATTTT
j_call: TRBJ2-3
clone_size: .
d_call: .
v_call: TRBV7-3

cdr3_aa: CASAGSSYNEQFF
cdr3_nt: TGTGCATCAGCGGGGAGCTCCTACAATGAGCAGTTCTTC
j_call: TRBJ2-1
clone_size: .
d_call: TRBD2
v_call: TRBV7-2

cdr3_aa: CASSSRSGGDGYTF
cdr3_nt: TGTGCCAGCAGCTCTCGGTCAGGAGGAGATGGCTACACCTTC
j_call: TRBJ1-2
clone_size: .
d_call: .
v_call: TRBV7-9

cdr3_aa: CSVDPGGEENGYTF
cdr3_nt: TGCAGCGTGGACCCAGGGGGCGAGGAGAATGGCTACACCTTC
j_call: TRBJ1-2
clone_size: .
d_call: TRBD1
v_call: TRBV29-1

cdr3_aa: CASSYSETRELDYEQYF
cdr3_nt: TGTGCCAGCAGTTACTCGGAGACTCGCGAACTCGACTACGAGCAGTACTTC
j_call: TRBJ2-7
clone_size: medium-sized
d_call: .
v_call: TRBV6-7

cdr3_aa: CASSQVGAVGEQYF
cdr3_nt: TGCGCCAGCAGCCAAGTCGGAGCCGTTGGCGAGCAGTACTTC
j_call: TRBJ2-7
clone_size: .
d_call: .
v_call: TRBV4-1

cdr3_aa: CASSPAGTGILYGYTF
cdr3_nt: TGTGCCAGCAGTCCCGCCGGGACAGGGATCCTCTATGGCTACACCTTC
j_call: TRBJ1-2
clone_size: .
d_call: TRBD1
v_call: TRBV28

cdr3_aa: CASSLVGGGNSLHF
cdr3_nt: TGTGCCAGCAGCTTAGTTGGTGGAGGGAATTCCCTCCACTTT
j_call: TRBJ1-6
clone_size: few
d_call: .
v_call: TRBV13

cdr3_aa: CAWSSGGVNTIYF
cdr3_nt: TGTGCCTGGAGCTCCGGGGGAGTTAACACCATATATTTT
j_call: TRBJ1-3
clone_size: .
d_call: .
v_call: TRBV30

cdr3_aa: CASTNRWVGASYEQYF
cdr3_nt: TGTGCCAGCACCAATAGGTGGGTCGGGGCCTCCTACGAGCAGTACTTC
j_call: TRBJ2-7
clone_size: once
d_call: .
v_call: TRBV5-6

cdr3_aa: CASSGNRGPSIALHF
cdr3_nt: TGTGCCAGCAGTGGCAACAGGGGGCCTTCGATTGCCCTCCACTTT
j_call: TRBJ1-6
clone_size: .
d_call: TRBD1
v_call: TRBV6-5

cdr3_aa: CASRGTGEIRENQPQHF
cdr3_nt: TGTGCCAGCAGGGGGACAGGGGAAATCCGGGAGAATCAGCCCCAGCATTTT
j_call: TRBJ1-5
clone_size: few
d_call: TRBD1
v_call: TRBV2

cdr3_aa: CASTTHIGANTEAFF
cdr3_nt: TGTGCCAGCACCACCCACATCGGCGCGAACACTGAAGCTTTCTTT
j_call: TRBJ1-1
clone_size: .
d_call: .
v_call: TRBV6-6

cdr3_aa: CACLSFRTSGINEQFF
cdr3_nt: TGTGCCTGCCTATCCTTCAGGACTAGCGGGATCAATGAGCAGTTCTTC
j_call: TRBJ2-1
clone_size: .
d_call: TRBD2
v_call: TRBV30

cdr3_aa: CASSLPGMGYTF
cdr3_nt: TGTGCCAGCAGCTTACCGGGGATGGGCTACACCTTC
j_call: TRBJ1-2
clone_size: .
d_call: .
v_call: TRBV7-9

cdr3_aa: CASSQGPRRFQETQYF
cdr3_nt: TGCGCCAGCAGCCAAGGCCCTAGGCGATTCCAAGAGACCCAGTACTTC
j_call: TRBJ2-5
clone_size: .
d_call: .
v_call: TRBV4-1

cdr3_aa: CSVLGNLYEQYF
cdr3_nt: TGCAGCGTTCTGGGGAACCTATACGAGCAGTACTTC
j_call: TRBJ2-7
clone_size: .
d_call: .
v_call: TRBV29-1

cdr3_aa: CSARDGRTQYF
cdr3_nt: TGCAGTGCTAGAGATGGCCGGACGCAGTACTTC
j_call: TRBJ2-7
clone_size: .
d_call: .
v_call: TRBV20-1

cdr3_aa: CASKVGLAGGEDTQYF
cdr3_nt: TGTGCCAGCAAGGTCGGGCTAGCGGGGGGGGAAGATACGCAGTATTTT
j_call: TRBJ2-3
clone_size: .
d_call: TRBD2
v_call: TRBV2

cdr3_aa: CASRQTGAMNTEASF
cdr3_nt: TGTGCCAGCAGGCAGACAGGGGCCATGAACACTGAAGCTTCCTTT
j_call: TRBJ1-1
clone_size: .
d_call: TRBD1
v_call: TRBV6-4

cdr3_aa: CASSLLKGPMNTEAFF
cdr3_nt: TGTGCCAGCAGTTTATTAAAAGGACCAATGAACACTGAAGCTTTCTTT
j_call: TRBJ1-1
clone_size: .
d_call: .
v_call: TRBV6-5

cdr3_aa: CASSQDRGRAGGYTF
cdr3_nt: TGCGCCAGCAGCCAAGATCGTGGCAGAGCGGGGGGCTACACCTTC
j_call: TRBJ1-2
clone_size: few
d_call: .
v_call: TRBV4-3

cdr3_aa: CAWSSSGSPHF
cdr3_nt: TGTGCCTGGAGTTCTAGCGGGAGTCCCCACTTC
j_call: TRBJ2-7
clone_size: .
d_call: TRBD2
v_call: TRBV30

cdr3_aa: CASSSYDPANYGYTF
cdr3_nt: TGTGCCAGCAGTTCCTACGATCCCGCTAACTATGGCTACACCTTC
j_call: TRBJ1-2
clone_size: .
d_call: .
v_call: TRBV27

cdr3_aa: CASSQLPGPLGTNEKLFF
cdr3_nt: TGCGCCAGCAGCCAACTTCCGGGCCCCTTAGGGACTAATGAAAAACTGTTTTTT
j_call: TRBJ1-4
clone_size: .
d_call: .
v_call: TRBV4-1

cdr3_aa: CAWSRGDLYEQYF
cdr3_nt: TGTGCCTGGAGTAGAGGGGATCTGTACGAGCAGTACTTC
j_call: TRBJ2-7
clone_size: .
d_call: .
v_call: TRBV30

cdr3_aa: CASSLGGLNQPQHF
cdr3_nt: TGTGCCAGCAGCTTAGGAGGGCTCAATCAGCCCCAGCATTTT
j_call: TRBJ1-5
clone_size: .
d_call: .
v_call: TRBV7-9